This T cell receptor (beta chain) derives from a study of cytomegalovirus exposure and HLA in healthy donors. CDR3 length equals 13 residues. Trimming shortened V by 5 bases and J by 5 bases, and 14 bases separated the two germline ends. Germline CDR1 reads SGHRS; CDR2 reads YFSETQ. A multiplex PCR was run with 60 Vbeta primers and 13 Jbeta primers. Sequencing used immunoSEQ multiplex PCR; TCRdb keeps in-frame clones, though not all of them. Its clone listing holds about 48,000 clones. V and J are TRBV5-1 and TRBJ2-7; D is perhaps TRBD1 (6 bases). The sample consisted of PBMCs. The TCR originated in a male donor in good health and CMV-seropositive. The CDR3 protein is CASSQTTGNEQYF. Here the CDR3 DNA reads TGCGCCAGCAGTCAAACCACAGGGAACGAGCAGTACTTC.